Below, one T cell receptor (beta chain) is given with its context. Antigen: not known. Germline assignment: CDR1 MNHNY and CDR2 SVGAGI (reference sequence). The ends were cut back, 4 bases at V and 6 bases at J, with 24 bases in the middle. This CDR3 comprises 18 residues. This specimen comes from a study of T-cell memory formation after mild COVID-19. Study results and caveats: Day 15 to 85 contracting clones showed balanced CD4/CD8; day 15 to 37 expanders favored CD4+. Pre-infection memory held some responding clones, suggesting pre-existing cross-reactive T cells responded.

TCRdb reanalysed the 5' RACE reads using MiXCR and keeps one entry per CDR3 protein. Among about 320,000 distinct CDR3 sequences listed, roughly an eighth were seen once. The receptor comes from a man in his late teens or twenties who had mild COVID-19 (a few samples of this study predate the infection). Cell type and time point are not known. Sequencing was done on a sample of PBMCs or a T cell subset sorted from them (not recorded which). V and J are TRBV6-6 and TRBJ2-2; perhaps TRBD2 as D (6 bases). This CDR3 is CASSFNPPGLYPAGELFF. The CDR3 DNA is TGTGCCAGCAGTTTCAACCCCCCGGGACTTTACCCCGCCGGGGAGCTGTTTTTT.